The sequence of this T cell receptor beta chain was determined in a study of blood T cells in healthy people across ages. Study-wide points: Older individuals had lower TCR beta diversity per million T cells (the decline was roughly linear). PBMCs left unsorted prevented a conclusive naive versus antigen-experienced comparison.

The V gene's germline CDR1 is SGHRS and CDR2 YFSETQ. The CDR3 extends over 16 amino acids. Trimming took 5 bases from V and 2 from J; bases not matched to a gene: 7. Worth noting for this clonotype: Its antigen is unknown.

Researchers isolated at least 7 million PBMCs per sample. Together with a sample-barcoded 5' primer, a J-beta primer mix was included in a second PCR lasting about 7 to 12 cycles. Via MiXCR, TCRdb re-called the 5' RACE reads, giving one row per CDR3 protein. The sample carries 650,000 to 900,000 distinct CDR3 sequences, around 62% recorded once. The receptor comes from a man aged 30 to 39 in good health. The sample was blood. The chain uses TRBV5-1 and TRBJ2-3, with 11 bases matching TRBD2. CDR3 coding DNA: TGCGCCAGCAGAGACCTGGGACTAGCGGTCACAGATACGCAGTATTTT. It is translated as CASRDLGLAVTDTQYF.